This passage covers 23 T cell receptor beta chains from one sample sequenced in a study of control samples from healthy donors and cancer patients. Sequencing was performed with immunoSEQ multiplex PCR; in TCRdb, only in-frame clones are kept and a portion is missing. The profile covers fewer than 100,000 clones, with 70% to 90% appearing a single time and around 5.7% taken by the ten largest. The sequenced sample was blood. The receptors shown here come from a woman aged 45-65 years in good health.

The chain uses TRBV5-4 and TRBJ2-2; 11 bases agree with TRBD2. After removal of 3 bases from V and 0 bases from J, the junction contained 7 bases not matched to a gene. This CDR3 is built from 18 residues. Germline CDR1 reads SGHNT; CDR2 reads YYREEE (reference sequence). This CDR3 is CASSSRLAGLPNTGELFF. CDR3 coding DNA: TGTGCCAGCAGCTCACGACTAGCGGGGTTACCGAACACCGGGGAGCTGTTTTTT.

This clone was recorded a few times. J is TRBJ1-2 and V is TRBV3-1 (or the pseudogene TRBV3-2); no firm D call. V was cut by 3 bases and J by 8 bases, with 16 bases left in between. Looked up from germline, CDR1 is LGHDT and CDR2 is YNNKEL (reference sequence). CDR3 length: 14 amino acids. CDR3 in DNA: TGTGCCAGCAGCCATGGGATAGGCGCCGGGGGCTACACCTTC. This gives the protein CASSHGIGAGGYTF.

J is TRBJ1-6 and V is TRBV30; 7 nucleotides line up with TRBD1. Germline values: CDR1 GTSNPN, CDR2 SVGIG (reference sequence). The CDR3 runs to 14 residues. V lost 2 bases to trimming and J lost 10 bases; unmatched junction nucleotides: 8. The CDR3 region has the DNA TGTGCCTGGAGTACCCAGGGGGAAGTATCACCCCTCCACTTT. It codes for CAWSTQGEVSPLHF.

The rearrangement links TRBV5-1 to TRBJ2-7; D assignment may be TRBD1 or TRBD2 (6 bases each). V lost 4 bases to trimming and J lost 5 bases, with 19 bases between them. The CDR3 loop spans 15 amino acids. CDR1 is SGHRS and CDR2 is YFSETQ in the germline V gene. The CDR3 here is CASSPEGSGANEQYF. CDR3 in DNA: TGCGCCAGCAGCCCCGAGGGCTCGGGGGCGAACGAGCAGTACTTC.

This chain joins TRBV24-1 and TRBJ2-3; D unclear. The CDR3 is made up of 11 amino acids. Germline loops: CDR1 KGHDR, CDR2 SFDVKD. V was clipped by 9 bases and J by 8 bases, with 11 bases between them. The CDR3 here is CATEDIITQYF. In nucleotides, the CDR3 is TGTGCCACCGAAGACATTATTACGCAGTATTTT.

The V gene is TRBV10-2, the J gene TRBJ2-7, with TRBD1 as a possible D gene (6 bases). The V end was cut by 7 bases, the J end by 7 bases, with 20 bases between. The CDR3 is made up of 14 amino acids. Germline V lookup: CDR1 WSHSY, CDR2 SAAADI. In DNA, the CDR3 is TGCGCCAGCATTTCAAGGGGGTACGAGGGGGAGCAGTACTTC. Protein product: CASISRGYEGEQYF.

The chain carries TRBV2 and TRBJ2-7, with D perhaps being TRBD1 or TRBD2 (6 bases each). The V gene lost 4 bases and the J gene lost 9 bases, with 16 bases spanning the gap. Germline values: CDR1 SNHLY, CDR2 FYNNEI. This CDR3 contains 13 residues. CDR3 sequence: CASSARGDAGQYF. CDR3 DNA: TGTGCCAGCAGTGCGAGGGGGGACGCGGGGCAGTACTTC.

The genes are TRBV2 and TRBJ1-2; possibly TRBD1 for D (5 bases). Between the trimmed V and J ends, which lost 2 bases and 5 bases, there was a span of 15 bases. This CDR3 contains 15 residues. Looked up from germline, CDR1 is SNHLY and CDR2 is FYNNEI. CDR3 amino acids: CASSENAYRGYGYTF. Written as DNA, the CDR3 is TGTGCCAGCAGTGAAAATGCTTATAGGGGATATGGCTACACCTTC.

The rearrangement joins TRBV4-2 to TRBJ2-7; 7 nucleotides agree with TRBD2. The germline V gene encodes CDR1 LGHNA and CDR2 YNFKEQ. Trimming removed 1 base from V and 3 bases from J; junction bases left unmatched: 9. The length of the CDR3 is 16 residues. The CDR3 sequence: CASSQASGTGGYEQYF. As DNA, the CDR3 is TGTGCCAGCAGCCAAGCCAGCGGGACCGGAGGCTACGAGCAGTACTTC.

The chain recombines TRBV30 with TRBJ1-2; 8 bases match TRBD1. V trimming: 7 bases; J trimming: 0 bases; junction bases outside the gene matches: 4. The CDR3 contains 13 residues. The germline gives CDR1 GTSNPN, CDR2 SVGIG (reference sequence). The CDR3 DNA reads TGTGCCTTGAAGACAGGGGCTAACTATGGCTACACCTTC. Its translation: CALKTGANYGYTF.

V and J are TRBV13 and TRBJ1-1; D is uncertain. The V and J ends lost 5 bases and 6 bases respectively, with 13 bases between them. Germline V CDR1 and CDR2: PRHDT, FYEKMQ (reference sequence). The length of the CDR3 is 13 residues. In DNA form, the CDR3 reads TGTGCCAGCAGCCTGCACGGAGGGTCTGAAGCTTTCTTT. Amino acid sequence: CASSLHGGSEAFF.

The chain carries TRBV7-4 and TRBJ2-4, with D perhaps TRBD1 (5 bases). The V end was cut by 1 base, the J end by 0 bases, with 19 bases between. This CDR3 comprises 19 residues. Germline V gene lookup returns CDR1 SGHVT and CDR2 SQSDAQ. The CDR3 spells CASSLEGASELLAKNIQYF. CDR3 DNA sequence: TGTGCCAGCAGCTTAGAAGGGGCTTCTGAATTGCTAGCCAAAAACATTCAGTACTTC.

The V call is TRBV3-1 (or the pseudogene TRBV3-2), the J call TRBJ2-2, with D perhaps TRBD2 (5 bases). The CDR3 extends over 14 amino acids. Germline CDR1 and CDR2: LGHDT and YNNKEL (reference sequence). The V gene lost 6 bases and the J gene lost 1 base, with 9 bases spanning the gap. Here the CDR3 reads CASRFRGNTGELFF. The CDR3 DNA is TGTGCCAGCAGGTTCCGGGGGAACACCGGGGAGCTGTTTTTT.

This clone was seen a few times. The rearrangement joins TRBV27 to TRBJ2-2, with D tentatively TRBD1 (5 bases). The V end was cut by 3 bases, the J end by 5 bases, with 13 bases between. The CDR3 length is 15 residues. Germline lookup yields CDR1 MNHEY and CDR2 SMNVEV (reference sequence). CDR3 DNA sequence: TGTGCCAGCAGTTTCGGGCAGGGTCGGACCGGGGAGCTGTTTTTT. Protein product: CASSFGQGRTGELFF.

The CDR3 DNA is TGTGCCTGGAGTCAGGATGGGAACACTGAAGCTTTCTTT. This gives the protein CAWSQDGNTEAFF. The chain combines TRBV30 with TRBJ1-1; D uncertain. CDR1 and CDR2 from the germline V gene are GTSNPN and SVGIG (reference sequence). The CDR3 has 13 amino acids. V was clipped by 2 bases and J by 1 base, with 8 bases between them.

The V gene is TRBV2, the J gene TRBJ1-2; TRBD1 matches 7 bases. The junction had 10 bases not matched to a gene; V was cut back by 6 bases and J by 6 bases. The CDR3 consists of 14 residues. Germline V CDR1 and CDR2: SNHLY, FYNNEI. The CDR3 DNA sequence: TGTGCCAGCAGGGGAACAGGGGACGGGGATGGCTACACCTTC. This sequence encodes CASRGTGDGDGYTF. Complete variable domain (other parts from reference TRBV2 and TRBJ1-2): EPEVTQTPSHQVTQMGQEVILRCVPISNHLYFYWYRQILGQKVEFLVSFYNNEISEKSEIFDDQFSVERPDGSNFTLKIRSTKLEDSAMYFCASRGTGDGDGYTFGSGTRLTVV.

The chain joins TRBV25-1 to TRBJ1-6; tentatively, D is TRBD1 (6 bases). Trimming left V 8 bases short and J 10 bases short, with 15 bases between. The germline V gene has CDR1 MGHDK and CDR2 SYGVNS. This CDR3 comprises 13 residues. The CDR3 region has the DNA TGTGCCAGCCTGCTCAGGGGCTCGTCACCCCTCCACTTT. It yields the protein CASLLRGSSPLHF.

This clone appeared a single time. This sequence joins TRBV10-3 and TRBJ1-1; weak D call: TRBD1 (6 bases). The CDR3 extends over 14 amino acids. Trimming stripped 9 bases from V and 0 bases from J, with 14 bases between. Germline V gene data show CDR1 as ENHRY and CDR2 as SYGVKD. The CDR3 protein is CAISEDSMNTEAFF. The CDR3 DNA follows: TGTGCCATTTCTGAGGACAGCATGAACACTGAAGCTTTCTTT.

The chain employs TRBV2 and TRBJ1-5, with D tentatively TRBD1 (5 bases). Germline lookup yields CDR1 SNHLY and CDR2 FYNNEI. The CDR3 covers 13 residues. Between the trimmed V and J ends, which lost 7 bases and 0 bases, there was a span of 7 bases. The CDR3 nucleotides are TGTGCCAGCAAGGGGACTAGCAATCAGCCCCAGCATTTT. Encoded protein: CASKGTSNQPQHF.

The chain joins TRBV5-6 to TRBJ1-2, with 9 bases lining up with TRBD1. CDR3 length: 13 residues. From germline, CDR1 is SGHDT and CDR2 YYEEEE. V shed 4 bases and J 4 bases; nucleotides not matched to a gene: 2. This CDR3 reads CASSRTGAYGYTF. CDR3 bases: TGTGCCAGCAGCCGGACAGGGGCCTATGGCTACACCTTC.

This chain connects TRBV5-4 to TRBJ1-2; no definite D call. V gave up 3 bases and J gave up 2 bases, with 11 bases separating them. This CDR3 is built from 14 residues. The germline V gene encodes CDR1 SGHNT and CDR2 YYREEE (reference sequence). CDR3 sequence (DNA): TGTGCCAGCAGCTCGGCTCAGGAAAACTATGGCTACACCTTC. Protein: CASSSAQENYGYTF.

A word on this clone: Other DNA sequences in the same sample also yield this CDR3. The CDR3 region has the DNA TGTGCCAGCAGCGTCGACAGGTTATATGGCTACACCTTC. This encodes CASSVDRLYGYTF. The V gene is TRBV2, the J gene TRBJ1-2; maybe TRBD1 (6 bases). Germline assignment: CDR1 SNHLY and CDR2 FYNNEI. The V end lost 6 bases, the J end lost 5 bases, and 13 bases lay between the germline ends. The CDR3 is 13 amino acids.

This clone was seen a few times. This chain connects TRBV11-3 to TRBJ1-1, with D unresolved. Germline V gene lookup returns CDR1 SGHNT and CDR2 YENEEA. The CDR3 covers 12 residues. With 11 bases removed from V and 4 bases from J, the gap between germline ends came to 14 bases. CDR3 amino acids: CASRPRGTEAFF. For the CDR3, the DNA is TGTGCCTCCCGTCCTCGAGGCACTGAAGCTTTCTTT. The whole variable domain, remainder taken from reference TRBV11-3 and TRBJ1-1, is EAGVVQSPRYKIIEKKQPVAFWCNPISGHNTLYWYLQNLGQGPELLIRYENEEAVDDSQLPKDRFSAERLKGVDSTLKIQPAELGDSAVYLCASRPRGTEAFFGQGTRLTVV.